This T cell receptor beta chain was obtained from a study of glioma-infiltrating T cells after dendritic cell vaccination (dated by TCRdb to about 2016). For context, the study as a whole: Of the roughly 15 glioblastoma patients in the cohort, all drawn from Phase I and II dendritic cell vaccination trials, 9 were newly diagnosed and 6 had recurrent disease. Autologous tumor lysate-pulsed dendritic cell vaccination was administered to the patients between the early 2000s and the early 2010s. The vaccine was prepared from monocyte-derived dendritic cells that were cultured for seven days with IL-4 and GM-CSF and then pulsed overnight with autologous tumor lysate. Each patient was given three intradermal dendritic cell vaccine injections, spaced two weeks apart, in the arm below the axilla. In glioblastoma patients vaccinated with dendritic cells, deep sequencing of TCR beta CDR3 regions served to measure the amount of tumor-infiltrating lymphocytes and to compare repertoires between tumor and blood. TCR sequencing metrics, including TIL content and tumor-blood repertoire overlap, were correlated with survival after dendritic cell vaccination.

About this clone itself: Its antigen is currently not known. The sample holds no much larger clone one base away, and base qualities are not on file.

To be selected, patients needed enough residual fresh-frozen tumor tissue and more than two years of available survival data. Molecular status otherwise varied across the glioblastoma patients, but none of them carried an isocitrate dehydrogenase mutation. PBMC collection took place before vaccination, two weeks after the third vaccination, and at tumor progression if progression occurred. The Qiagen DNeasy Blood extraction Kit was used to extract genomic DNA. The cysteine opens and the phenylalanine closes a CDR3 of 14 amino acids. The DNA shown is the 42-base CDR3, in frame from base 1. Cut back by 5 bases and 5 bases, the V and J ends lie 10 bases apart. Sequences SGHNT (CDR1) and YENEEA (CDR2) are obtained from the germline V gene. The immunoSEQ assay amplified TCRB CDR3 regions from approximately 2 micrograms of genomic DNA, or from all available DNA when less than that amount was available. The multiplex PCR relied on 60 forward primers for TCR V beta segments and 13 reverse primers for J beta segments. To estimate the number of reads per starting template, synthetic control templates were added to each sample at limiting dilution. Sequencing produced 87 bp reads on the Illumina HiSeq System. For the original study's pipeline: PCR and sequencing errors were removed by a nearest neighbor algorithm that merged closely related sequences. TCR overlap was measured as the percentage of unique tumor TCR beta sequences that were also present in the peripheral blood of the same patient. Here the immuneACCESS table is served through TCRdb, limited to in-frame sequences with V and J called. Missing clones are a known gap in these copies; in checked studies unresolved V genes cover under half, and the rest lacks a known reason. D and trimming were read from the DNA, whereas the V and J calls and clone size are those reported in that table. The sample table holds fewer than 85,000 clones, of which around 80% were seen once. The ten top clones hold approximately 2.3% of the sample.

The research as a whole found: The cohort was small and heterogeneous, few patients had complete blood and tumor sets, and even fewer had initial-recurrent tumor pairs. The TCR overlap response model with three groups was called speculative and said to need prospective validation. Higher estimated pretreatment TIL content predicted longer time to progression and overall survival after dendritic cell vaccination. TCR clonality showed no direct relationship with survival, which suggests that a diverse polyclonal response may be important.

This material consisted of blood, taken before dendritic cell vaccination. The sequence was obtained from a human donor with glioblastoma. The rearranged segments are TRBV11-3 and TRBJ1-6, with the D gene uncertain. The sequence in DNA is TGTGCCAGCAGCACGGGAGCGGATAATTCACCCCTCCACTTT. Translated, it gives CASSTGADNSPLHF.